This TCR beta chain was identified in a study of T-cell reconstitution after alpha-beta-depleted transplantation in children. Notes on the study in general: A year had passed since transplant, and T-cell counts and diversity by then came mostly from newly produced T cells.

This clonotype was seen repeatedly, ten times or more. Its antigen is undetermined. Unique molecular identifiers tagged the TCRbeta library. Using its own MiXCR run on the PCR reads, TCRdb lists one record per CDR3 protein. This table has about 190,000 distinct CDR3 sequences, over 8.5% appearing once. The V gene lost 8 bases and the J gene lost 4 bases, with 11 bases spanning the gap. Germline V gives CDR1 SEHNR, CDR2 FQNEAQ (reference sequence). CDR3 size: 12 residues. The sample here was PBMCs, taken before TCRalphabeta/CD19-depleted stem cell transplant. The rearrangement uses TRBV7-9 and TRBJ1-1, with D hard to call. The clonotype originates from a boy aged 2-15 years with acute myeloid leukemia, due to receive a stem cell transplant. The CDR3 sequence is CASSGPTTEAFF. DNA of the CDR3: TGTGCCAGCTCCGGTCCGACCACTGAAGCTTTCTTT.